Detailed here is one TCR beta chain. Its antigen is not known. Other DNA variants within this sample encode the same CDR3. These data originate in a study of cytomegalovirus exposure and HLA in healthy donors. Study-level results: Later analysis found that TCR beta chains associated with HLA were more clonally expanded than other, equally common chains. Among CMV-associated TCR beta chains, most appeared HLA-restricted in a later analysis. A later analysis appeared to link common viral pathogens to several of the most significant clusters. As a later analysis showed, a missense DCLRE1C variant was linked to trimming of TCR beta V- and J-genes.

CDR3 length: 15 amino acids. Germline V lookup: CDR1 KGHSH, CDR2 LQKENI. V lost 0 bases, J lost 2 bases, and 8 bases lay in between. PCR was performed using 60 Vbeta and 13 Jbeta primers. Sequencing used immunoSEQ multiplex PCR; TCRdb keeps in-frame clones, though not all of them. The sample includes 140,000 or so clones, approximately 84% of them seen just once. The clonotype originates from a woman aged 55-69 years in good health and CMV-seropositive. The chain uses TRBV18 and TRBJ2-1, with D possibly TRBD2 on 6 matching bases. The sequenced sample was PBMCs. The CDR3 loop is CASSPPGLTYNEQFF. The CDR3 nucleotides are TGTGCCAGCTCACCACCGGGACTGACCTACAATGAGCAGTTCTTC.